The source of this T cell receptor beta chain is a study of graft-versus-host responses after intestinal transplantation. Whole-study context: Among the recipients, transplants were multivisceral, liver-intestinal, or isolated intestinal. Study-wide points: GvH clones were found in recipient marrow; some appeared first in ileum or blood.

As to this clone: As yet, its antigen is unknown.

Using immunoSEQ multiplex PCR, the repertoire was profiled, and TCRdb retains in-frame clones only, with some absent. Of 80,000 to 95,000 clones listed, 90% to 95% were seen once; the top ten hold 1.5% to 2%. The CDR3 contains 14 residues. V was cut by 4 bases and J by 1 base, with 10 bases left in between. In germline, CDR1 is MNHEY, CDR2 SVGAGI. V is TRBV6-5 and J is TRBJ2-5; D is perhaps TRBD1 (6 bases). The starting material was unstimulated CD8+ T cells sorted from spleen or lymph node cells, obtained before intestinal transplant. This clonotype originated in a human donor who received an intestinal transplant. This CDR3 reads CASSWDTLQETQYF. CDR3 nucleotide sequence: TGTGCCAGCAGTTGGGACACCCTCCAAGAGACCCAGTACTTC.